This TCR beta chain was observed in a study of T cell responses to AZD1222 COVID-19 vaccine. From germline, CDR1 is MNHEY and CDR2 SMNVEV (reference sequence). V was pared by 4 bases and J by 3 bases, with 6 bases of the junction left unmatched. The CDR3 length is 15 residues. Sequencing used immunoSEQ multiplex PCR; TCRdb keeps in-frame clones, though not all of them. The profile shows roughly 130,000 clones, around 94% of them singletons. The sequencing used peripheral blood, collected on day 0 of AZD1222 vaccination. The chain employs TRBV27 and TRBJ2-7, with 10 positions matching TRBD1. The clonotype was recovered from an adult in good health. The CDR3 protein is CASSSPGTGVYEQYF. Here the CDR3 DNA reads TGTGCCAGCAGTTCCCCCGGGACAGGGGTCTACGAGCAGTACTTC.